This T cell receptor beta chain was documented in a study of STAT5B mutations in CD4+ large granular lymphocyte leukemia. CDR1 is GTSNPN, CDR2 SVGIG, per germline (reference sequence). The CDR3 loop spans 13 amino acids. Germline trimming cut 8 bases from V and 1 base from J; bases unmatched to any gene: 6. Buffy coats from healthy blood donors served as controls. With respect to this clone: Antigen specificity is unknown.

Broader study findings: 8/27 top patient clones versus 2/35 control clones were TRBV06-family. Main leukemic clonotypes were patient-specific, but roughly 25% appeared at low frequency elsewhere.

As handled by the study authors: The detection floor for productive clonotype frequency was 2.59 x 10-5. Using immunoSEQ multiplex PCR, the repertoire was profiled, and TCRdb retains in-frame clones only, with some absent. V and J calls and clone size are as listed in that table; D and trimming were resolved from the DNA. The profile shows 30,000 to 35,000 clones, around four fifths of them singletons. The TCR was taken from a human donor in good health. The V and J genes are TRBV30 and TRBJ2-3; 7 bases map to TRBD1. The specimen was CD4+ T cells from blood buffy coats. The chain's CDR3 is CAAGGSGTDTQYF. Here the CDR3 DNA reads TGTGCCGCAGGGGGTTCAGGCACAGATACGCAGTATTTT.